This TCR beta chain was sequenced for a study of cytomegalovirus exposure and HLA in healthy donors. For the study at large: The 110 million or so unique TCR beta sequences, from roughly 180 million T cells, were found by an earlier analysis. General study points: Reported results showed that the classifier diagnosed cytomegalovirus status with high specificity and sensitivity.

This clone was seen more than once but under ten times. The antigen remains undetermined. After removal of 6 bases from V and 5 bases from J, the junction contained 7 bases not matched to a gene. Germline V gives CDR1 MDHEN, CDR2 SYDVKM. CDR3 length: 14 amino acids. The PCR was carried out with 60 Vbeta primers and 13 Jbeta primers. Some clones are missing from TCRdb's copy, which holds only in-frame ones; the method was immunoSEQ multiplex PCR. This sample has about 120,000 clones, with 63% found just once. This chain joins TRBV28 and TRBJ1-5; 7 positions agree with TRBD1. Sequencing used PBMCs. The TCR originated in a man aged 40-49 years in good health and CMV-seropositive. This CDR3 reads CASRIDRVDQPQHF. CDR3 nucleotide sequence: TGTGCCAGCAGAATCGACAGGGTGGATCAGCCCCAGCATTTT.